The sequence of this TCR beta chain was determined in a study of blood T cell repertoires in COVID-19. Study summary: Samples representing acute and convalescent COVID-19 were sourced from the United States, Italy and Spain. From T cells, B-cell-depleted T cells, or PBMCs came the material, which was cDNA or gDNA.

In the authors' workflow: Counts of nucleated cells, estimated from reference gene primer amplification, were obtained. Measured with immunoSEQ multiplex PCR; TCRdb has only the in-frame clones, and not every one. From that table come the V and J calls and clone size; the DNA was used to work out D and trimming. The sample yields about 46,000 clones, around 90% seen once. This receptor was taken from a human donor with active COVID-19. The donor label of this sample is uncertain. The sample taken for sequencing was peripheral blood.

CDR3 DNA: TGTGCCAGCAGTTACAACGGAGAAATGAACACTGAAGCTTTCTTT. It encodes CASSYNGEMNTEAFF. J is TRBJ1-1 and V is TRBV6-5; no reliable D call. The CDR3 contains 15 residues. Per germline, CDR1 MNHEY and CDR2 SVGAGI. V was shortened by 2 bases and J by 0 bases, with 10 bases between the two germline ends.